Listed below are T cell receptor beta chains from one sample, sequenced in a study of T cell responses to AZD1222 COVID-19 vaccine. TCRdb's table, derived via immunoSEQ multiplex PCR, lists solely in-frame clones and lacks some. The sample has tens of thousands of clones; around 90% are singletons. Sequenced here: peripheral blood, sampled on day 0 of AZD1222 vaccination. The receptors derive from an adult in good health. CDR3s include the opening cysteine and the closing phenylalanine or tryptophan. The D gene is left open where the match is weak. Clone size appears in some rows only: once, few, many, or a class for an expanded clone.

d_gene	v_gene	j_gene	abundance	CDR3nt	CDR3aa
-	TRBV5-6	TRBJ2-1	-	TGTGCCAGCAGCTTGGCTGGCCCGGTCGATGAGCAGTTCTTC	CASSLAGPVDEQFF
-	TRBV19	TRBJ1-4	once	TGTGCCAGTAATAGGGCAACTAATGAAAAACTGTTTTTT	CASNRATNEKLFF
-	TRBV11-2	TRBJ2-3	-	TGTGCCAGCAGCTCCTGGGACGCGAAGGGCACAGATACGCAGTATTTT	CASSSWDAKGTDTQYF
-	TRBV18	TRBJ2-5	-	TGTGCCAGCTCACCGGACAAACAGGGTGGAGAGACCCAGTACTTC	CASSPDKQGGETQYF
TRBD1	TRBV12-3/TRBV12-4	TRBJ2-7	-	TGTGCCAGCAGTTTGGGACAGGAATACGAGCAGTACTTC	CASSLGQEYEQYF
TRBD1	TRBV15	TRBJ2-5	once	TGTGCCACCAGCAGAGGTGGGGGACAGTGGGAAGAGACCCAGTACTTC	CATSRGGGQWEETQYF
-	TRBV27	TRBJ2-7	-	TGTGCCAGCAGTTTAATGGAAGGGGGGGCGCGACAGTACTTC	CASSLMEGGARQYF
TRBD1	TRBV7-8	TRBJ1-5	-	TGTGCCAGCAGCTTAGTACAGGGGGGTCAGCCCCAGCATTTT	CASSLVQGGQPQHF
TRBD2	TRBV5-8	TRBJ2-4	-	TGTGCCAGCAGCTCTAGGACTAGCGGGTTCGGGAACATTCAGTACTTC	CASSSRTSGFGNIQYF
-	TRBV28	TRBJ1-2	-	TGTGCCAGCAGTCCCCCTAAGGGGGAGAAGGCTGGCTACACCTTC	CASSPPKGEKAGYTF
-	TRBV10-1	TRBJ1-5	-	TGCGCCAGCGGTCGGACAAACGAGGGCAATCAGCCCCAGCATTTT	CASGRTNEGNQPQHF